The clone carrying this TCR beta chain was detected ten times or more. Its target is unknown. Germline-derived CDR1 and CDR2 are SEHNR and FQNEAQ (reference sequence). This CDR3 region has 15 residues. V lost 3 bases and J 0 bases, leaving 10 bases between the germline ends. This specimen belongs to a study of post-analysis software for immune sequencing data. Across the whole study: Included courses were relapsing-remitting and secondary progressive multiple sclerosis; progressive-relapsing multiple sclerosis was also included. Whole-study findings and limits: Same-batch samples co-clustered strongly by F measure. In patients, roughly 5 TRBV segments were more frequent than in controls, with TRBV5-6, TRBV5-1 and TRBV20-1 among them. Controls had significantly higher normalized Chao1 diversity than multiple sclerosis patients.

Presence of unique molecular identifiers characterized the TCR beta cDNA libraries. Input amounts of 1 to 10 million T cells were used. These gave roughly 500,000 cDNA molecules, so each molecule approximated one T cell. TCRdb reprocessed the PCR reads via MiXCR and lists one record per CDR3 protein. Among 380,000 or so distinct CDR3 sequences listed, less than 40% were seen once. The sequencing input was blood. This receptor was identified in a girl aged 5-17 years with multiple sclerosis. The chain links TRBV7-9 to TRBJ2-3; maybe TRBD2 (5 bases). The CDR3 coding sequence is TGTGCCAGCAGCTTGCGGACGGGGAGCACAGATACGCAGTATTTT. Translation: CASSLRTGSTDTQYF.